The T cell receptor (beta chain) described here comes from a study of cytomegalovirus exposure and HLA in healthy donors. Study outcomes and limitations: For most TCR beta V segments, an earlier analysis put the productive rate at about 87% or about 30% of the time. Some segments of the V type, notably TRBV6-2 and TRBV6-3, were excluded as indistinguishable.

Donors consisted of healthy bone marrow donors. Unmatched junction bases numbered 7, after V lost 6 bases and J lost 0 bases. CDR3 length: 15 amino acids. CDR1 is MNHNS and CDR2 is SASEGT in the germline V gene. With regard to this clone: Its specificity is unknown.

PCR was performed using 60 Vbeta and 13 Jbeta primers. This table comes from immunoSEQ multiplex PCR, and its TCRdb copy is limited to in-frame clones, with some not included. This sample has about 160,000 clones, with 75% to 85% found just once. The V gene is TRBV6-1, the J gene TRBJ2-7; 8 positions match TRBD2. The sequencing input was PBMCs. This TCR was recovered from a woman aged 18-29 years in good health and CMV-seronegative. In DNA form, the CDR3 reads TGTGCCAGCAGGAGTGGACTAGCAGCCTCCTACGAGCAGTACTTC. Amino acid sequence: CASRSGLAASYEQYF.